The source of this T cell receptor (beta chain) is a study of cytomegalovirus exposure and HLA in healthy donors. Study-wide background: The Caucasian-associated ancestry cluster held 80% to 90% of 398 genotyped donors.

PCR primers comprised 60 Vbeta and 13 Jbeta primers. Data came from immunoSEQ multiplex PCR; TCRdb stores just in-frame clones and leaves some out. The sample data list about 77,000 clones. The CDR3 runs to 13 residues. Germline loops: CDR1 MNHEY, CDR2 SMNVEV (reference sequence). Trimming removed 0 bases at V and 6 bases at J, with 8 bases between. This TCR was sampled from a man aged 50-59 years in good health and CMV-seropositive. The sample comprised PBMCs. The chain has TRBV27 and TRBJ1-2; D may be TRBD1 (5 bases). CDR3: CASSLSGQDGYTF. CDR3 nucleotides: TGTGCCAGCAGTTTATCGGGGCAGGATGGCTACACCTTC.